Listed here are 17 T cell receptor beta chains from one sample, sequenced in a study of T cells in Graves' hyperthyroidism and ophthalmopathy. TCR beta CDR3 regions were amplified from RNA transcripts. The TCR CDR3 was amplified in a first-round RT-PCR using the HTBI primer set. TCRdb reanalysed the multiplex PCR reads using MiXCR and keeps one entry per CDR3 protein. The table shows hundreds of thousands of distinct CDR3 sequences, with approximately 42% occurring only once. The specimen sequenced was peripheral blood or thyroid tissue (not recorded which). The receptors shown here come from an adult man with Graves' disease, either hyperthyroidism or ophthalmopathy (not recorded which).

This sequence joins TRBV12-3 or TRBV12-4 and TRBJ2-5; TRBD1 matches at 11 bases. The CDR3 length is 14 residues. Unmatched junction bases numbered 5, after V lost 6 bases and J lost 5 bases. The CDR3 nucleotides read TGTGCCAGCAGCGGACAGGGGGCGCGCGAGACCCAGTACTTC. Its protein product is CASSGQGARETQYF.

The chain combines TRBV19 with TRBJ1-1; D ambiguous. Germline-derived CDR1 and CDR2 are LNHDA and SQIVND (reference sequence). V was trimmed by 5 bases and J by 1 base, leaving 8 bases between them. The CDR3 runs to 13 residues. The CDR3 region is CASSGFSNTEAFF. The DNA of the CDR3 is TGTGCCAGTAGTGGTTTCTCGAACACTGAAGCTTTCTTT.

This clonotype was observed a handful of times. J is TRBJ1-3 and V is TRBV7-9, with 9 positions matching TRBD1. In germline, CDR1 is SEHNR, CDR2 FQNEAQ (reference sequence). J was trimmed by 4 bases and V by 3 bases; bases with no gene match: 4. This CDR3 contains 15 residues. CDR3 DNA sequence: TGTGCCAGCAGCTTCGTCGGGACAGGGGGAAACACCATATATTTT. This sequence encodes CASSFVGTGGNTIYF.

The chain links TRBV4-1 to TRBJ2-7; D remains ambiguous. V lost 1 base, J lost 2 bases, and 15 bases lay in between. Looked up from germline, CDR1 is MGHRA and CDR2 is YSYEKL. The CDR3 is made up of 16 amino acids. The CDR3 is CASSQVPNRYPYEQYF. CDR3 DNA: TGCGCCAGCAGCCAAGTGCCTAACCGCTACCCCTACGAGCAGTACTTC.

The rearrangement joins TRBV29-1 to TRBJ1-2, with TRBD1 as a possible D gene (5 bases). The germline V gene encodes CDR1 SQVTM and CDR2 ANQGSEA. This CDR3 contains 14 residues. V was shortened by 5 bases and J by 13 bases, with 26 bases between the two germline ends. The DNA of the CDR3 is TGCAGCGTTAAGATCCAGGGCAACTATGGCTACACCACCTTC. Translated: CSVKIQGNYGYTTF.

This clonotype showed up many times. This rearrangement joins TRBV10-3 to TRBJ1-5; possibly TRBD1 for D (6 bases). The CDR3 is made up of 13 amino acids. V lost 4 bases and J lost 7, with 11 bases in between. Germline assignment: CDR1 ENHRY and CDR2 SYGVKD. The CDR3 region has the DNA TGTGCCATCAGTGTAGAACAGGGACAGCCCCAGCATTTT. Residues: CAISVEQGQPQHF.

CDR3 coding DNA: TGTGCTAGTGGTTTGTCTTCGACAGGGGGATACGAGCAGTACTTC. This translates into CASGLSSTGGYEQYF. V gene TRBV12-5 combines with J gene TRBJ2-7, with TRBD1 matching over 9 bases. The CDR3 is 15 amino acids. CDR1 and CDR2 (germline): LGHNT, FRNRAP. The ends lost 2 bases at V and 4 bases at J; junction bases unmatched: 6.

This clonotype was seen repeatedly, ten times or more. This rearrangement joins TRBV2 to TRBJ1-5; no clear D gene. V dropped 7 bases and J dropped 2 bases, with 15 bases sitting between them. Germline values: CDR1 SNHLY, CDR2 FYNNEI. The CDR3 is 15 amino acids. CDR3 residues: CASMGGFMGNQPQHF. The CDR3 region has the DNA TGTGCCAGCATGGGCGGTTTTATGGGCAATCAGCCCCAGCATTTT.

This chain links TRBV2 with TRBJ2-5; TRBD1 matches 7 bases. This CDR3 comprises 14 residues. The ends lost 6 bases at V and 6 bases at J; junction bases unmatched: 10. Germline V gene data show CDR1 as SNHLY and CDR2 as FYNNEI. DNA for the CDR3: TGTGCCAGCAGGACAGACAGGGACAAAAAGACCCAGTACTTC. This encodes CASRTDRDKKTQYF.

The chain couples TRBV2 to TRBJ2-7, with TRBD2 matching 9 bases. The J call may be faulty, since TRBJ2-1 better matches the DNA end. CDR1 SNHLY and CDR2 FYNNEI come from the germline V gene. The CDR3 is made up of 15 amino acids. For the CDR3, the DNA is TGTGCCAGCAGATTAGCGGGAGCCACCTACAATGAGCAGTTCTTC. The encoded protein is CASRLAGATYNEQFF.

This chain links TRBV12-3 or TRBV12-4 with TRBJ2-2, with 11 bases lining up with TRBD2. The CDR3 has 15 amino acids. After removal of 5 bases from V and 4 bases from J, the junction contained 3 bases not matched to a gene. The DNA for the CDR3 is TGTGCCAGCAGTCGAGGGACTAGCGGCACCGGGGAGCTGTTTTTT. This gives the protein CASSRGTSGTGELFF.

This clonotype was seen a handful of times. The junction differs from germline at one of its ends, possibly a read error. The chain couples TRBV10-3 to TRBJ1-1; 11 nucleotides align to TRBD1. The germline V gene has CDR1 ENHRY and CDR2 SYGVKD. This CDR3 has 14 residues. Here the CDR3 DNA reads TGTGCCAGCAGTGAGACGGACAGGGGGCAAGAAGCTTTCTTT. This translates into CASSETDRGQEAFF.

The chain links TRBV15 to TRBJ2-5; 11 bases are a match to TRBD2. This CDR3 contains 16 residues. V was clipped by 3 bases and J by 5 bases; unmatched bases: 8. CDR1 and CDR2 (germline): LNHNV, YYDKDF (reference sequence). CDR3 sequence (DNA): TGTGCCACCAGCAGCAAACTAGCGGGAGTCCCCGAGACCCAGTACTTC. Translation: CATSSKLAGVPETQYF.

V usage is TRBV10-2 and J usage is TRBJ1-1; tentative D call: TRBD1 (6 bases). Trimming cost V 6 bases and J 0 bases, with 11 bases left between them. Germline loops: CDR1 WSHSY, CDR2 SAAADI. The CDR3 length is 14 residues. DNA of the CDR3: TGCGCCAGCAGGGGGGACAACTTGAACACTGAAGCTTTCTTT. It translates to CASRGDNLNTEAFF.

Turning to this clonotype: Because the CDR3 is missing its conserved closing phenylalanine or tryptophan, this is likely a read error. No DNA is shown, since the ends of the CDR3 on it are uncertain; the CDR3 is the one TCRdb lists. V usage is TRBV7-6 and J usage is TRBJ1-4; the D call TRBD1 from the table was never checked on the DNA. The CDR3 is 8 amino acids in total, end residues counted. Germline CDR1 reads SGHVS; CDR2 reads FNYEAQ. This chain's CDR3 is CASSKQGV.

This clonotype has at least ten counts. The J gene is TRBJ1-5, the V gene TRBV10-3; possible D gene TRBD1, 5 bases. The V gene lost 6 bases and the J gene lost 0 bases, with 12 bases spanning the gap. This CDR3 contains 15 residues. Germline CDR1 ENHRY, CDR2 SYGVKD. The CDR3 loop is CAISTRGLSNQPQHF. For the CDR3, the DNA is TGTGCCATCAGCACCCGGGGCCTTAGCAATCAGCCCCAGCATTTT.

This chain uses TRBV7-9 with TRBJ2-7; possible D gene TRBD1, 5 bases. The V and J ends lost 1 base and 2 bases respectively, with 9 bases between them. From germline, CDR1 is SEHNR and CDR2 FQNEAQ (reference sequence). CDR3 size: 14 residues. CDR3 sequence reads: CASSLDRIPYEQYF. As DNA, the CDR3 is TGTGCCAGCAGCTTAGACAGGATACCCTACGAGCAGTACTTC.